The 25 T cell receptor beta chains given below trace back to one sample, sequenced in a study of beta chain features in type 1 diabetes. Study results and limitations: Among all four CD4+ subsets, Type 1 diabetes patients had TCRB CDR3s that were moderately but significantly shorter.

Expressed TCRB transcripts were sequenced because the isolated RNA had all been reverse transcribed beforehand. The method was immunoSEQ multiplex PCR; TCRdb's version includes in-frame clones alone and lacks a portion of them. The sample includes about 230,000 clones, around 15% seen only once; the top ten take about 0.085%. The antigens for these receptors are not known. The sequencing input was naive CD4+ T cells from blood. The receptors were gathered from a man aged 25-45 years with type 1 diabetes.

This clone has more than one count but fewer than ten. V usage is TRBV4-3 and J usage is TRBJ2-7; TRBD2 agrees at 9 bases. Germline V gene data show CDR1 as LGHNA and CDR2 as YSLEER. With V trimmed by 6 bases and J by 4 bases, 4 bases remained unmatched. This CDR3 is built from 13 residues. CDR3 bases: TGCGCCAGCAGTGAGGCGGGAGGGTACGAGCAGTACTTC. It codes for CASSEAGGYEQYF.

The CDR3 protein is CASSVRPDTQYF. CDR3 sequence (DNA): TGTGCCAGCAGTGTAAGGCCAGATACGCAGTATTTT. The chain is built from TRBV2 and TRBJ2-3; D gene uncertain. The CDR3 has 12 amino acids. Deletions cut 4 bases from V and 4 bases from J, with 6 bases between. Germline V gene lookup returns CDR1 SNHLY and CDR2 FYNNEI.

This clone occurred a few times. The chain recombines TRBV28 with TRBJ2-3, with TRBD2 matching 12 bases. Germline-derived CDR1 and CDR2 are MDHEN and SYDVKM. The CDR3 runs 17 residues. Trimming cost V 5 bases and J 0 bases; bases outside gene matches: 6. CDR3 amino acids: CASSPGLAGSSTDTQYF. The DNA for the CDR3 is TGTGCCAGCAGTCCGGGACTAGCGGGCTCTAGCACAGATACGCAGTATTTT.

V usage is TRBV5-1 and J usage is TRBJ2-7; no clear D. The CDR3 contains 11 residues. V dropped 4 bases and J dropped 0 bases, with 2 bases sitting between them. Germline values: CDR1 SGHRS, CDR2 YFSETQ. CDR3 protein: CASSDSYEQYF. CDR3 bases: TGCGCCAGCAGCGACTCCTACGAGCAGTACTTC.

The chain carries TRBV18 and TRBJ1-1; 7 nucleotides agree with TRBD1. This CDR3 is built from 14 residues. From germline, CDR1 is KGHSH and CDR2 LQKENI. The ends lost 2 bases at V and 1 base at J; junction bases unmatched: 1. The DNA of the CDR3 is TGTGCCAGCTCACCAAGGGACAGGAACACTGAAGCTTTCTTT. It codes for CASSPRDRNTEAFF.

V is TRBV28 and J is TRBJ2-3, with 7 bases that match TRBD1. The length of the CDR3 is 12 residues. The germline V gene has CDR1 MDHEN and CDR2 SYDVKM. J lost 10 bases, V lost 6 bases, and 7 bases had no gene match. The DNA of the CDR3 is TGTGCCAGCAGCCCCAGCACAGGGGCGCAGTATTTT. Translation gives CASSPSTGAQYF.

This chain connects TRBV29-1 to TRBJ2-6, with D perhaps matching TRBD1 (6 bases). The V and J ends lost 8 bases and 2 bases respectively, with 16 bases between them. The CDR3 sequence is 15 residues long. Germline-derived CDR1 and CDR2 are SQVTM and ANQGSEA. The CDR3 nucleotides read TGCAGCATACGGGACACCGGGGCTGGGGCCAACGTCCTGACTTTC. Its translation is CSIRDTGAGANVLTF.

This clone was picked up a small number of times. This chain uses TRBV29-1 with TRBJ2-1; tentative D call: TRBD1 (6 bases). Germline lookup yields CDR1 SQVTM and CDR2 ANQGSEA. The V end was cut by 6 bases, the J end by 9 bases, with 21 bases between. The CDR3 spans 14 residues. CDR3 nucleotide sequence: TGCAGCGTCCTTAGGGACAATTACAGCGGTGAGCAGTTCTTC. This gives the protein CSVLRDNYSGEQFF.

This clone has a handful of counts. The chain recombines TRBV28 with TRBJ2-5; D might be TRBD2 (5 bases). The CDR3 runs to 15 residues. V lost 5 bases and J 2 bases, leaving 15 bases between the germline ends. Germline V CDR1 and CDR2: MDHEN, SYDVKM. This CDR3 is CASSPPARVQETQYF. The CDR3 region has the DNA TGTGCCAGCAGTCCCCCCGCGCGGGTGCAAGAGACCCAGTACTTC.

J is TRBJ1-2 and V is TRBV10-3, with a possible D match to TRBD1 (5 bases). CDR1 is ENHRY and CDR2 is SYGVKD in the germline V gene. The length of the CDR3 is 13 residues. V dropped 4 bases and J dropped 2 bases, with 8 bases sitting between them. The CDR3 DNA sequence: TGTGCCATCAGTGCAGGGTTGAACTATGGCTACACCTTC. Encoded protein: CAISAGLNYGYTF.

The V and J genes are TRBV29-1 and TRBJ2-1; 7 bases align to TRBD2. The ends lost 0 bases at V and 3 bases at J; junction bases unmatched: 14. CDR3 length: 18 amino acids. The germline gives CDR1 SQVTM, CDR2 ANQGSEA. The CDR3 DNA reads TGCAGCGTTGAAGATCGGGTTAGCGGGTCTACGCTCTACAATGAGCAGTTCTTC. As protein: CSVEDRVSGSTLYNEQFF.

This clone was seen a handful of times. The rearrangement links TRBV4-3 to TRBJ1-4; no reliable D call. The CDR3 consists of 14 residues. CDR1 and CDR2 from the germline V gene are LGHNA and YSLEER. The V gene lost 0 bases and the J gene lost 5 bases, with 7 bases spanning the gap. Here the CDR3 reads CASSQDLGNEKLFF. The CDR3, as DNA: TGCGCCAGCAGCCAAGACTTGGGAAATGAAAAACTGTTTTTT.

Ten or more counts support this clone. This chain joins TRBV30 and TRBJ2-5; 7 positions agree with TRBD1. J was trimmed by 4 bases and V by 5 bases; bases with no gene match: 4. The CDR3 is made up of 12 amino acids. CDR1 and CDR2 (germline): GTSNPN, SVGIG (reference sequence). In DNA form, the CDR3 reads TGTGCCTGGGGACAGGTAACAGAGACCCAGTACTTC. As protein: CAWGQVTETQYF.

This clone came up a few times. The gene calls are TRBV4-2 and TRBJ2-7; perhaps D is TRBD1 or TRBD2 (5 bases each). This CDR3 is 14 amino acids long. Trimming cost V 2 bases and J 1 base, with 9 bases left between them. Germline assignment: CDR1 LGHNA and CDR2 YNFKEQ. Here the CDR3 DNA reads TGTGCCAGCAGCCAAAGGGACGGTTCCTACGAGCAGTACTTC. It yields the protein CASSQRDGSYEQYF.

This clone has a handful of counts. The gene calls are TRBV6-6 and TRBJ2-1; 8 bases are shared with TRBD2. The CDR3 spans 16 residues. Losses at the gene ends were 5 bases for V and 3 bases for J; bases not matched to a gene: 9. Per germline, CDR1 MNHNY and CDR2 SVGAGI (reference sequence). The chain's CDR3 is CASSQRSGSGYNEQFF. The CDR3 DNA follows: TGTGCCAGCAGTCAACGGAGCGGGAGCGGCTACAATGAGCAGTTCTTC.

This clone was seen a handful of times. The rearrangement uses TRBV11-1 and TRBJ1-1; D unclear. The CDR3 runs to 13 residues. The V end lost 5 bases, the J end lost 3 bases, and 10 bases lay between the germline ends. Per the germline V gene, CDR1 is SGHAT and CDR2 is FQDESV (reference sequence). The CDR3: CASSTQWDTEAFF. The DNA of the CDR3 is TGTGCCAGCAGCACACAGTGGGACACTGAAGCTTTCTTT.

The chain joins TRBV10-3 to TRBJ2-7, with 8 bases that match TRBD1. This CDR3 has 14 residues. Germline loops: CDR1 ENHRY, CDR2 SYGVKD. The V segment lost 7 bases and the J segment 6 bases; nucleotides outside the gene matches: 11. CDR3 sequence: CAITSTGELSEQYF. For the CDR3, the DNA is TGTGCCATCACCTCGACAGGGGAGCTCTCCGAGCAGTACTTC.

This chain links TRBV5-1 with TRBJ2-5, with D unclear. The V end was cut by 4 bases, the J end by 1 base, with 14 bases between. The CDR3 sequence is 15 residues long. In germline, CDR1 is SGHRS, CDR2 YFSETQ. CDR3 DNA sequence: TGCGCCAGCAGCCTGATAGGTGCCTTCCAAGAGACCCAGTACTTC. Translating gives CASSLIGAFQETQYF.

This clone was counted only a few times. The chain joins TRBV6-5 to TRBJ2-4, with D perhaps TRBD1 (6 bases). CDR1 and CDR2 from the germline V gene are MNHEY and SVGAGI. V was clipped by 5 bases and J by 8 bases, with 19 bases between them. The CDR3 runs to 15 residues. The CDR3 DNA is TGTGCCAGCAGTAAGCTGGACAGTGAAGGGTACATTCAGTACTTC. Encoded protein: CASSKLDSEGYIQYF.

This clone occurred a few times. The V call is TRBV9, the J call TRBJ2-5; D gene unclear. Germline V gene data show CDR1 as SGDLS and CDR2 as YYNGEE. The CDR3 is 11 residues long. V dropped 0 bases and J dropped 5 bases, with 2 bases sitting between them. CDR3 protein: CASSVAETQYF. The CDR3 nucleotides read TGTGCCAGCAGCGTAGCGGAGACCCAGTACTTC.

The rearrangement joins TRBV19 to TRBJ2-1; maybe TRBD2 (5 bases). The CDR3 covers 16 residues. V was clipped by 1 base and J by 4 bases, with 14 bases between them. Germline V gives CDR1 LNHDA, CDR2 SQIVND (reference sequence). CDR3 DNA sequence: TGTGCCAGTAGTATAGGGGGAAGCGGACTGTACAATGAGCAGTTCTTC. Its translation: CASSIGGSGLYNEQFF.

This clone was seen more than once but under ten times. The rearrangement joins TRBV19 to TRBJ2-3; D is possibly TRBD2 (5 bases). The CDR3 has 17 amino acids. From germline, CDR1 is LNHDA and CDR2 SQIVND (reference sequence). The V end was cut by 3 bases, the J end by 0 bases, with 16 bases between. For the CDR3, the DNA is TGTGCCAGTAGTATCGGGGAGTGGAGACTCAGCACAGATACGCAGTATTTT. It yields the protein CASSIGEWRLSTDTQYF.

The chain has TRBV28 and TRBJ2-7; no definite D call. The CDR3 spans 11 residues. V lost 3 bases and J lost 6, with 6 bases in between. From germline, CDR1 is MDHEN and CDR2 SYDVKM. In DNA, the CDR3 is TGTGCCAGCAGTTTCCGGTTCGAGCAGTACTTC. Translating gives CASSFRFEQYF.

This clone was observed a few times. The chain employs TRBV5-1 and TRBJ2-2; 8 bases line up with TRBD1. CDR3 length: 16 amino acids. CDR1 and CDR2 from the germline V gene are SGHRS and YFSETQ. Losses at the gene ends were 2 bases for V and 2 bases for J; bases not matched to a gene: 5. CDR3: CASSFLTGANTGELFF. DNA of the CDR3: TGCGCCAGCAGCTTTCTGACAGGGGCCAACACCGGGGAGCTGTTTTTT.

This clone has more than one count but fewer than ten. The rearrangement links TRBV7-2 to TRBJ2-1; D not resolved. This CDR3 region has 14 residues. The ends were cut back, 0 bases at V and 1 base at J, with 4 bases in the middle. Germline V gene sequence: CDR1 SGHTA, CDR2 FQGNSA. CDR3 coding DNA: TGTGCCAGCAGCTTAGCAGGATCCTACAATGAGCAGTTCTTC. Amino acid sequence: CASSLAGSYNEQFF.